The 26 T cell receptor beta chains listed next were all sequenced from one sample in a study of cytomegalovirus exposure and HLA in healthy donors (dated by TCRdb to about 2017). The library was obtained by the immunoSEQ multiplex PCR assay. A mixture of 60 forward primers for TCR Vbeta segments and 13 reverse primers for TCR Jbeta segments was used in the multiplex PCR. Drawn from immuneACCESS, this table holds only the in-frame rearrangements with V and J called that TCRdb kept. Clones are partly lost; checked studies trace under half to an unresolved V gene and leave the rest unexplained. The sample contains over 150,000 clones, around 80% of them found a single time. The ten largest clones capture 3.7% of the sample. The sequencing sample was made of PBMCs. The receptors were sampled from a woman in her sixties or seventies in good health and CMV-seropositive.

V is TRBV28 and J is TRBJ1-5; 10 nucleotides agree with TRBD1. CDR3 length equals 15 residues. V shed 4 bases and J 3 bases; nucleotides not matched to a gene: 3. The germline V gene has CDR1 MDHEN and CDR2 SYDVKM. Written as DNA, the CDR3 is TGTGCCAGCAGTTGGGGACAGGGGATCAATCAGCCCCAGCATTTT. Translated: CASSWGQGINQPQHF.

The chain carries TRBV29-1 and TRBJ1-6; D uncertain. The CDR3 is 15 residues long. Trimming took 7 bases from V and 0 from J, leaving 13 bases between them. From germline, CDR1 is SQVTM and CDR2 ANQGSEA. The DNA of the CDR3 is TGCAGCGCCTCTGACGGAGGCTCCTATAATTCACCCCTCCACTTT. This encodes CSASDGGSYNSPLHF.

The chain is built from TRBV6-1 and TRBJ2-7, with D tentatively TRBD2 (6 bases). V was cut by 1 base and J by 6 bases, with 13 bases left in between. The CDR3 sequence is 14 residues long. The V gene's germline CDR1 is MNHNS and CDR2 SASEGT. This CDR3 reads CASSEGDRRGEQYF. CDR3 nucleotides: TGTGCCAGCAGTGAAGGTGATAGGCGGGGCGAGCAGTACTTC.

This clone was recorded a few times. The V and J genes are TRBV9 and TRBJ2-3; 7 bases match TRBD2. The CDR3 length is 16 residues. The germline CDR1 and CDR2 sequences are SGDLS and YYNGEE. V lost 0 bases to trimming and J lost 3 bases; unmatched junction nucleotides: 7. The CDR3 DNA reads as TGTGCCAGCAGCGTAGCGGGGACTACCGTTACAGATACGCAGTATTTT. Its translation is CASSVAGTTVTDTQYF. The whole variable domain, filled in from reference TRBV9 and TRBJ2-3, reads DSGVTQTPKHLITATGQRVTLRCSPRSGDLSVYWYQQSLDQGLQFLIQYYNGEERAKGNILERFSAQQFPDLHSELNLSSLELGDSALYFCASSVAGTTVTDTQYFGPGTRLTVL.

This clone was counted between two and nine times. The chain combines TRBV27 with TRBJ1-1; D unclear. Germline V gene lookup returns CDR1 MNHEY and CDR2 SMNVEV (reference sequence). Trimming stripped 5 bases from V and 8 bases from J, with 15 bases between. The CDR3 contains 13 residues. The CDR3 nucleotides read TGTGCCAGCAGTCCCGAGAGGGATGTAGAAGCTTTCTTT. Translation: CASSPERDVEAFF.

This chain uses TRBV7-2 with TRBJ1-1; TRBD1 might be the D (5 bases). The CDR3 runs 15 residues. Germline V CDR1 and CDR2: SGHTA, FQGNSA. V lost 5 bases, J lost 5 bases, and 18 bases lay in between. The CDR3 DNA reads as TGTGCCAGCAGCCTTTATGGAGGGGCTGGTACTGAAGCTTTCTTT. Amino acid sequence: CASSLYGGAGTEAFF.

This rearrangement joins TRBV6-1 to TRBJ2-3; D is unresolved. CDR1 and CDR2 from the germline V gene are MNHNS and SASEGT. This CDR3 is built from 12 residues. Trimming removed 2 bases at V and 4 bases at J, with 4 bases between. The chain's CDR3 is CASSESADTQYF. As DNA, the CDR3 is TGTGCCAGCAGTGAATCCGCAGATACGCAGTATTTT.

This clone occurred a few times. The chain has TRBV27 and TRBJ2-2; 9 bases fit TRBD1. This CDR3 is built from 16 residues. CDR1 is MNHEY and CDR2 is SMNVEV in the germline V gene (reference sequence). Unmatched junction bases numbered 15, after V lost 8 bases and J lost 8 bases. This chain's CDR3 is CASGNAPGQGSGELFF. CDR3 nucleotides: TGTGCCAGCGGGAACGCTCCGGGACAGGGAAGTGGGGAGCTGTTTTTT.

The V and J genes are TRBV5-1 and TRBJ1-1; D is uncertain. Germline CDR1 is SGHRS and CDR2 is YFSETQ. V lost 0 bases to trimming and J lost 1 base, with 10 bases between them. CDR3 size: 15 residues. CDR3 bases: TGCGCCAGCAGCTTGGTCGACATAACGAACACTGAAGCTTTCTTT. Protein product: CASSLVDITNTEAFF. Based on the CDR3 plus reference TRBV5-1 and TRBJ1-1, the full variable domain is KAGVTQTPRYLIKTRGQQVTLSCSPISGHRSVSWYQQTPGQGLQFLFEYFSETQRNKGNFPGRFSGRQFSNSRSEMNVSTLELGDSALYLCASSLVDITNTEAFFGQGTRLTVV.

The chain is built from TRBV28 and TRBJ1-2; possibly TRBD1 for D (5 bases). The CDR3 length is 12 residues. Germline-derived CDR1 and CDR2 are MDHEN and SYDVKM. Deletions cut 4 bases from V and 6 bases from J, with 9 bases between. CDR3 in amino acids: CASSSGLNGYTF. The CDR3 nucleotides read TGTGCCAGCAGTTCAGGGTTAAATGGCTACACCTTC.

The chain carries TRBV2 and TRBJ1-3; D remains ambiguous. The germline V and J ends were trimmed by 4 bases and 0 bases, with 13 bases remaining between them. Germline lookup yields CDR1 SNHLY and CDR2 FYNNEI. This CDR3 has 16 amino acids. The chain's CDR3 is CASSGQDMSSGNTIYF. The CDR3 coding sequence is TGTGCCAGCAGTGGCCAGGATATGAGCTCTGGAAACACCATATATTTT.

V usage is TRBV5-1 and J usage is TRBJ2-2, with 7 bases fitting TRBD2. The J segment lost 0 bases and the V segment lost 6 bases, leaving 5 bases of the junction unmatched. The length of the CDR3 is 15 residues. Germline CDR1 SGHRS, CDR2 YFSETQ. The CDR3 region is CASTSGGANTGELFF. The DNA of the CDR3 is TGCGCCAGCACCAGTGGGGGGGCGAACACCGGGGAGCTGTTTTTT.

This clone has a single count. The J gene is TRBJ2-7, the V gene TRBV9, with D possibly TRBD1 on 5 matching bases. CDR3 length: 15 residues. CDR1 is SGDLS, CDR2 YYNGEE, per germline. With 3 bases removed from V and 5 bases from J, the gap between germline ends came to 18 bases. The CDR3 loop is CASSEESARVNEQYF. CDR3 DNA sequence: TGTGCCAGCAGCGAAGAATCCGCCAGGGTGAACGAGCAGTACTTC.

The chain joins TRBV11-2 to TRBJ2-2; TRBD2 might be the D (5 bases). Deletions cut 3 bases from V and 6 bases from J, with 11 bases between. The CDR3 totals 14 residues. Germline V gene sequence: CDR1 SGHAT, CDR2 FQNNGV. CDR3 DNA: TGTGCCAGCAGCTTCGGACTCCCCCCCGGGGAGCTGTTTTTT. Translated, it gives CASSFGLPPGELFF.

The V gene is TRBV7-9, the J gene TRBJ2-7, with 9 bases matching TRBD2. V lost 7 bases, J lost 7 bases, and 14 bases stayed unmatched. The CDR3 loop spans 15 amino acids. Germline CDR1 and CDR2: SEHNR and FQNEAQ (reference sequence). The CDR3 is CASNLYSSGVGEQYF. CDR3 DNA sequence: TGTGCCAGCAACCTCTACTCTAGCGGGGTAGGAGAGCAGTACTTC.

The CDR3 sequence: CASSVATDYSGNTIYF. CDR3 DNA sequence: TGTGCCAGCAGCGTTGCGACTGATTACTCTGGAAACACCATATATTTT. The J gene is TRBJ1-3, the V gene TRBV9; no firm D call. The CDR3 runs 16 residues. Trimming took off 2 bases at V and 0 bases at J, with 12 bases between the two ends. In germline, CDR1 is SGDLS, CDR2 YYNGEE. Variable domain in full (rest from reference TRBV9 and TRBJ1-3): DSGVTQTPKHLITATGQRVTLRCSPRSGDLSVYWYQQSLDQGLQFLIQYYNGEERAKGNILERFSAQQFPDLHSELNLSSLELGDSALYFCASSVATDYSGNTIYFGEGSWLTVV.

A remark on this clone: The junction shows a germline mismatch at one end, possibly a read error. The chain has TRBV19 and TRBJ2-3; tentatively, D is TRBD1 (6 bases). The CDR3 spans 12 residues. Looked up from germline, CDR1 is LNHDA and CDR2 is SQIVND (reference sequence). The CDR3 DNA is TGTGCCAGTGCCGGGACAACAGGTACGCAGTATTTT. It codes for CASAGTTGTQYF. The full variable domain, completed using reference TRBV19 and TRBJ2-3, is DGGITQSPKYLFRKEGQNVTLSCEQNLNHDAMYWYRQDPGQGLRLIYYSQIVNDFQKGDIAEGYSVSREKKESFPLTVTSAQKNPTAFYLCASAGTTGTQYFGPGTRLTVL.

This clone has just a few counts. An end of the junction does not agree with germline; a read error may underlie this. V gene TRBV10-3 combines with J gene TRBJ1-6, with 9 positions matching TRBD1. The CDR3 runs to 14 residues. Looked up from germline, CDR1 is ENHRY and CDR2 is SYGVKD. In nucleotides, the CDR3 is TGTGCCGTCAGGACAGGGGATCATAATTCACCCCTCCACTTT. It encodes CAVRTGDHNSPLHF.

Regarding this clone: Within the sample, other DNA sequences also encode this same CDR3. The chain recombines TRBV18 with TRBJ2-7, with TRBD1 identical over 10 bases. With V trimmed by 0 bases and J by 1 base, 0 bases remained unmatched. The germline V gene encodes CDR1 KGHSH and CDR2 LQKENI. The CDR3 sequence is 15 residues long. Here the CDR3 DNA reads TGTGCCAGCTCACCACCGGGACAGGGGTCCTACGAGCAGTACTTC. Protein: CASSPPGQGSYEQYF. Looking up the rest from reference TRBV18 and TRBJ2-7 gives the full variable domain: NAGVMQNPRHLVRRRGQEARLRCSPMKGHSHVYWYRQLPEEGLKFMVYLQKENIIDESGMPKERFSAEFPKEGPSILRIQQVVRGDSAAYFCASSPPGQGSYEQYFGPGTRLTVT.

The genes are TRBV7-2 and TRBJ2-3; 12 positions match TRBD2. The CDR3 is 15 residues long. V was pared by 5 bases and J by 4 bases, with 4 bases of the junction left unmatched. Germline assignment: CDR1 SGHTA and CDR2 FQGNSA. DNA for the CDR3: TGTGCCAGCAGCCTGGGACTAGCGGGTTCAGATACGCAGTATTTT. This codes for CASSLGLAGSDTQYF.

Here the CDR3 DNA reads TGTGCCAGCAGTTCCAGTTTCCACGAGCAGTACTTC. Translating gives CASSSSFHEQYF. The V gene is TRBV28, the J gene TRBJ2-7; no clear D gene. Germline V gene sequence: CDR1 MDHEN, CDR2 SYDVKM. The CDR3 sequence is 12 residues long. Trimming cost V 4 bases and J 5 bases, with 9 bases left between them.

The rearrangement joins TRBV11-2 to TRBJ1-1; no clear D. CDR3 length: 13 residues. Trimming cost V 1 base and J 5 bases, with 8 bases left between them. Germline assignment: CDR1 SGHAT and CDR2 FQNNGV. The CDR3 region has the DNA TGTGCCAGCAGCTTAGTAACGGGGACTGAAGCTTTCTTT. Its translation is CASSLVTGTEAFF.

The chain combines TRBV5-1 with TRBJ2-1; D remains ambiguous. Trimming cost V 0 bases and J 0 bases, with 7 bases left between them. CDR3 size: 15 residues. CDR1 is SGHRS, CDR2 YFSETQ, per germline. The CDR3 nucleotides are TGCGCCAGCAGCTTGGGGGCTTTCTCCTACAATGAGCAGTTCTTC. This sequence encodes CASSLGAFSYNEQFF.

The V call is TRBV7-9, the J call TRBJ2-7; 12 bases are a match to TRBD2. V was clipped by 7 bases and J by 4 bases; unmatched bases: 5. Germline loops: CDR1 SEHNR, CDR2 FQNEAQ (reference sequence). The CDR3 spans 14 residues. The CDR3 loop is CASTSGLAGYEQYF. CDR3 nucleotide sequence: TGTGCCAGCACCTCGGGACTAGCGGGTTACGAGCAGTACTTC.

The V gene is TRBV6-5, the J gene TRBJ2-5, with 9 bases matching TRBD1. Matching the DNA end better, TRBJ2-7 makes the J call doubtful. Per germline, CDR1 MNHEY and CDR2 SVGAGI. The length of the CDR3 is 15 residues. The CDR3 loop is CASSSQGASSYEQYF. The CDR3 nucleotides read TGTGCCAGCAGCTCACAGGGGGCGAGCTCCTACGAGCAGTACTTC.

V gene TRBV25-1 combines with J gene TRBJ1-1, with D possibly being TRBD1 (6 bases). Germline V gene data show CDR1 as MGHDK and CDR2 as SYGVNS. The V end was cut by 1 base, the J end by 7 bases, with 13 bases between. The CDR3 covers 14 residues. The CDR3 spells CASSELGGLSEAFF. The CDR3 DNA reads as TGTGCCAGCAGTGAATTGGGGGGGCTAAGTGAAGCTTTCTTT.